The clone carrying this T cell receptor (beta chain) appeared many times. This entry belongs to a study of T cells in Graves' hyperthyroidism and ophthalmopathy. V was pared by 3 bases and J by 3 bases, with 13 bases of the junction left unmatched. CDR1 and CDR2 (germline): LNHDA, SQIVND (reference sequence). The CDR3 runs to 17 residues. Researchers took RNA transcripts and amplified the TCR beta CDR3 regions from them. The TCR CDR3 first-round RT-PCR relied on the HTBI primer set. One entry per CDR3 protein results from TCRdb running MiXCR on the multiplex PCR reads. The sample has under 350,000 distinct CDR3 sequences; approximately 15% are singletons.

The source is a woman between 40 and 50 years old with Graves' hyperthyroidism. Input material: blood. This chain connects TRBV19 to TRBJ1-1; 7 nucleotides line up with TRBD1. This CDR3 is CASSMGQSILGYTEAFF. The DNA for the CDR3 is TGTGCCAGTAGTATGGGACAGTCTATCCTTGGGTACACTGAAGCTTTCTTT. The variable domain in full, completed from reference TRBV19 and TRBJ1-1, reads DGGITQSPKYLFRKEGQNVTLSCEQNLNHDAMYWYRQDPGQGLRLIYYSQIVNDFQKGDIAEGYSVSREKKESFPLTVTSAQKNPTAFYLCASSMGQSILGYTEAFFGQGTRLTVV.